Each of the 12 T cell receptor beta chains below was sequenced from the same sample in a study of cytomegalovirus exposure and HLA in healthy donors. Primers: 60 Vbeta forward and 13 Jbeta reverse. Sequencing was performed with immunoSEQ multiplex PCR; in TCRdb, only in-frame clones are kept and a portion is missing. The sample shows 90,000 to 130,000 clones, 76% of them seen only once. Input material: PBMCs. These TCRs come from a man aged 25 to 45 in good health and CMV-seropositive.

The genes are TRBV11-3 and TRBJ2-7; D unclear. CDR1 is SGHNT, CDR2 YENEEA, per germline. This CDR3 region has 13 residues. V was cut by 4 bases and J by 6 bases, with 13 bases left in between. The CDR3 DNA sequence: TGTGCCAGCAGCTCCGTTCCTCGCGGCGAGCAGTACTTC. This sequence encodes CASSSVPRGEQYF.

This chain uses TRBV27 with TRBJ1-2; D may be TRBD1 (6 bases). V was trimmed by 6 bases and J by 7 bases, leaving 12 bases between them. The CDR3 contains 12 residues. Germline V CDR1 and CDR2: MNHEY, SMNVEV (reference sequence). The CDR3 is CASSKPQGGYTF. The CDR3 DNA reads as TGTGCCAGCAGCAAACCACAGGGTGGCTACACCTTC.

V and J are TRBV7-6 and TRBJ2-5, with D possibly matching TRBD1 (5 bases). Germline CDR1 SGHVS, CDR2 FNYEAQ. V lost 0 bases, J lost 5 bases, and 10 bases lay in between. This CDR3 region has 14 residues. In DNA, the CDR3 is TGTGCCAGCAGCTTAGCGGTGACAGCGGAGACCCAGTACTTC. As protein: CASSLAVTAETQYF.

This clone occurred once. CDR3 protein: CASSLLHSQETQYF. CDR3 DNA sequence: TGTGCCAGCAGCTTACTTCACAGCCAAGAGACCCAGTACTTC. The V call is TRBV7-2, the J call TRBJ2-5; D gene ambiguous. The CDR3 totals 14 residues. V was trimmed by 2 bases and J by 1 base, leaving 8 bases between them. Germline CDR1 reads SGHTA; CDR2 reads FQGNSA.

The rearrangement links TRBV28 to TRBJ1-2; D unclear. Trimming shortened V by 6 bases and J by 8 bases, and 13 bases separated the two germline ends. The CDR3 contains 12 residues. Germline CDR1 MDHEN, CDR2 SYDVKM. CDR3 sequence reads: CASRTTGGGYTF. The CDR3, as DNA: TGTGCCAGCAGGACGACCGGAGGGGGCTACACCTTC.

The chain joins TRBV14 to TRBJ2-5; D is perhaps TRBD2 (6 bases). Germline assignment: CDR1 SGHDN and CDR2 FVKESK. Trimming left V 0 bases short and J 5 bases short, with 19 bases between. This CDR3 has 17 residues. The CDR3 is CASSQDIGVVGGETQYF. The CDR3 nucleotides read TGTGCCAGCAGCCAAGATATCGGTGTTGTCGGAGGGGAGACCCAGTACTTC. Drawing the rest from reference TRBV14 and TRBJ2-5, the complete variable domain is EAGVTQFPSHSVIEKGQTVTLRCDPISGHDNLYWYRRVMGKEIKFLLHFVKESKQDESGMPNNRFLAERTGGTYSTLKVQPAELEDSGVYFCASSQDIGVVGGETQYFGPGTRLLVL.

This clone was counted once. The chain couples TRBV4-3 to TRBJ2-3; TRBD2 matches 9 bases. Germline V gene lookup returns CDR1 LGHNA and CDR2 YSLEER. Losses at the gene ends were 3 bases for V and 4 bases for J; bases not matched to a gene: 8. This CDR3 has 16 residues. The CDR3 coding sequence is TGCGCCAGCAGCCAGGGTAGCGGGGGCCCCGCAGATACGCAGTATTTT. Translation: CASSQGSGGPADTQYF.

The V gene is TRBV10-3, the J gene TRBJ2-7; 7 bases match TRBD1. Per germline, CDR1 ENHRY and CDR2 SYGVKD. The CDR3 length is 11 residues. With 10 bases clipped from V and 6 bases from J, the junction kept 6 bases outside the gene matches. The CDR3 spells CATKGAGEQYF. The CDR3 DNA sequence: TGTGCCACGAAGGGGGCGGGCGAGCAGTACTTC.

The rearrangement joins TRBV7-9 to TRBJ1-2; D gene unclear. The CDR3 is 13 amino acids. The germline V gene has CDR1 SEHNR and CDR2 FQNEAQ (reference sequence). V gave up 1 base and J gave up 4 bases, with 7 bases separating them. The CDR3 reads CASSLELSYGYTF. CDR3 nucleotides: TGTGCCAGCAGCTTAGAATTGAGCTATGGCTACACCTTC. Using reference TRBV7-9 and TRBJ1-2 for the parts outside the CDR3, the full variable domain is DTGVSQNPRHKITKRGQNVTFRCDPISEHNRLYWYRQTLGQGPEFLTYFQNEAQLEKSRLLSDRFSAERPKGSFSTLEIQRTEQGDSAMYLCASSLELSYGYTFGSGTRLTVV.

The chain carries TRBV7-6 and TRBJ2-1; 9 bases match TRBD2. V gave up 1 base and J gave up 1 base; unmatched junction bases: 2. CDR3 size: 16 residues. Germline CDR1 is SGHVS and CDR2 is FNYEAQ. The CDR3 DNA reads as TGTGCCAGCAGCTTAGGGGGACTAGCTTCCTACAATGAGCAGTTCTTC. Protein product: CASSLGGLASYNEQFF.

The J gene is TRBJ2-3, the V gene TRBV6-5; 7 nucleotides match TRBD2. The germline V gene has CDR1 MNHEY and CDR2 SVGAGI. V lost 1 base to trimming and J lost 6 bases; unmatched junction nucleotides: 1. The CDR3 contains 13 residues. The CDR3 nucleotides read TGTGCCAGCAGTTACTTCGGGAGGGATACGCAGTATTTT. This codes for CASSYFGRDTQYF.

The chain recombines TRBV19 with TRBJ2-3, with 8 bases fitting TRBD1. Unmatched junction bases numbered 5, after V lost 7 bases and J lost 2 bases. This CDR3 comprises 14 residues. Germline CDR1 reads LNHDA; CDR2 reads SQIVND (reference sequence). The CDR3 protein is CASTPTGATDTQYF. The CDR3 DNA reads TGTGCCAGTACCCCGACAGGGGCCACAGATACGCAGTATTTT.